This record concerns one T cell receptor beta chain sequence. Its specificity is not known. Only CD45RO-negative cells positively selected for CCR7 counted as naive CD8 cells, so terminally differentiated effector memory CD45RA+ cells were excluded. Trimming took 5 bases from V and 4 from J, leaving 7 bases between them. Germline values: CDR1 SEHNR, CDR2 FQNEAQ (reference sequence). The CDR3 is 12 amino acids. These data originate in a study of shared clonotypes between healthy human individuals. Study information: Two women and a few men aged 18 to 49 made up the donors. Regarding the study as a whole: The study found approximately 5% of naive CD4 clonotypes shared across several donors. Unshared clonotypes carried lower generation probabilities than those common to all four donors.

Each PCR replicate from the sorted subsets contained around 0.2 ug DNA, which is 25,000 to 30,000 T cell genomes. Data came from immunoSEQ multiplex PCR; TCRdb stores just in-frame clones and leaves some out. This table has some 2 million clones, about 94% appearing once. The source of this sequence is a man aged 18 to 29 in good health. V usage is TRBV7-9 and J usage is TRBJ2-3; D uncertain. Sequencing was carried out using naive CD8+ T cells sorted from blood. CDR3 nucleotides: TGTGCCAGCAGCCTTCATCCAGATACGCAGTATTTT. It encodes CASSLHPDTQYF.